What follows are 16 T cell receptor beta chains derived from one specimen sequenced in a study of cytomegalovirus exposure and HLA in healthy donors. The PCR made use of 60 Vbeta and 13 Jbeta primers. Only in-frame clones appear in the TCRdb table, and some are missing; sequencing was by immunoSEQ multiplex PCR. The sample shows a few hundred thousand clones, 75% to 85% of them seen only once. Input material: PBMCs. The receptors were sampled from a woman between 55 and 75 years old in good health and CMV-seropositive.

This clone was recorded only once. The chain carries TRBV5-4 and TRBJ1-4, with 8 bases matching TRBD1. V was pared by 4 bases and J by 17 bases, with 13 bases of the junction left unmatched. CDR1 is SGHNT, CDR2 YYREEE, per germline (reference sequence). The CDR3 runs to 13 residues. The CDR3, as DNA: TGTGCCAGCAGCCCGGACAGGGCCTTTACCCTTTTTTTT. It yields the protein CASSPDRAFTLFF.

This rearrangement joins TRBV11-2 to TRBJ2-2; D is uncertain. The CDR3 runs 16 residues. Germline values: CDR1 SGHAT, CDR2 FQNNGV. Trimming took 5 bases from V and 0 from J, leaving 13 bases between them. DNA for the CDR3: TGTGCCAGCAGCCCAACCCGAGTGACGAACACCGGGGAGCTGTTTTTT. Its protein is CASSPTRVTNTGELFF.

This sequence joins TRBV18 and TRBJ1-3; no definite D call. Germline V gene lookup returns CDR1 KGHSH and CDR2 LQKENI. V lost 4 bases and J lost 3, with 16 bases in between. This CDR3 contains 16 residues. Written as DNA, the CDR3 is TGTGCCAGCTCACGAGCGTTCATCGGTGTTGGAAACACCATATATTTT. Translated, it gives CASSRAFIGVGNTIYF.

V gene TRBV19 combines with J gene TRBJ2-7; no clear D. The CDR3 length is 15 residues. In germline, CDR1 is LNHDA, CDR2 SQIVND (reference sequence). V dropped 5 bases and J dropped 2 bases, with 16 bases sitting between them. The CDR3 loop is CASSVVPGRAYEQYF. The CDR3, as DNA: TGTGCCAGTAGTGTTGTACCGGGTAGAGCCTACGAGCAGTACTTC.

The rearrangement uses TRBV5-6 and TRBJ1-2, with TRBD1 matching 11 bases. This CDR3 is 15 amino acids long. Germline V lookup: CDR1 SGHDT, CDR2 YYEEEE. J lost 4 bases, V lost 1 base, and 3 bases had no gene match. CDR3 sequence (DNA): TGTGCCAGCAGCTTGAGGACAGGGGGCATCTATGGCTACACCTTC. Translated, it gives CASSLRTGGIYGYTF.

The rearrangement links TRBV28 to TRBJ2-7; D remains unclear. The CDR3 is 12 amino acids. CDR1 MDHEN and CDR2 SYDVKM come from the germline V gene. V shed 3 bases and J shed 3 bases, with 6 bases lying between them. The CDR3 is CASSFFNYEQYF. In nucleotides, the CDR3 is TGTGCCAGCAGTTTTTTTAACTACGAGCAGTACTTC.

This clone was counted between two and nine times. The V gene is TRBV19, the J gene TRBJ2-7; 11 nucleotides align to TRBD2. CDR1 is LNHDA and CDR2 is SQIVND in the germline V gene (reference sequence). V lost 4 bases to trimming and J lost 3 bases; unmatched junction nucleotides: 5. The CDR3 loop spans 15 amino acids. DNA of the CDR3: TGTGCCAGTAGTAGCGTAGCGGGAGGGCGCTACGAGCAGTACTTC. Encoded protein: CASSSVAGGRYEQYF.

V usage is TRBV6-6 and J usage is TRBJ2-5, with TRBD1 matching over 9 bases. This CDR3 region has 13 residues. The germline V gene has CDR1 MNHNY and CDR2 SVGAGI (reference sequence). Unmatched junction bases numbered 9, after V lost 5 bases and J lost 11 bases. CDR3 sequence: CASSLGQGLEQYF. The CDR3 DNA follows: TGTGCCAGCAGTCTGGGACAGGGTCTGGAGCAGTACTTC.

V is TRBV5-1 and J is TRBJ2-1; 9 nucleotides line up with TRBD2. With V trimmed by 4 bases and J by 8 bases, 7 bases remained unmatched. The CDR3 is 14 amino acids. Germline CDR1 reads SGHRS; CDR2 reads YFSETQ. CDR3 nucleotides: TGCGCCAGCAGCCCCCTAGCGGGATTAGATGAGCAGTTCTTC. Its protein product is CASSPLAGLDEQFF.

The V call is TRBV1, the J call TRBJ2-5; the table's D call, TRBD2, has no DNA check behind it. The DNA matches TRBJ2-7 better at its end, which makes the J call doubtful. TRBV1 is given as a pseudogene. This CDR3 has 17 amino acids. Here the CDR3 reads CTSSQRTSGSPSYEQYF. CDR3 DNA: TGCACCAGCAGCCAGCGGACTAGCGGGAGTCCGTCCTACGAGCAGTACTTC.

The chain uses TRBV30 and TRBJ2-7; 13 bases line up with TRBD2. V dropped 2 bases and J dropped 3; count of bases not matched to a gene: 7. The CDR3 has 16 residues. Looked up from germline, CDR1 is GTSNPN and CDR2 is SVGIG (reference sequence). The CDR3 nucleotides are TGTGCCTGGAGTTCAACACGGACTAGCGGGAGCTACGAGCAGTACTTC. Amino acid sequence: CAWSSTRTSGSYEQYF.

The chain couples TRBV7-9 to TRBJ1-1, with a possible D match to TRBD1 (5 bases). The CDR3 contains 14 residues. V lost 3 bases and J 5 bases, leaving 13 bases between the germline ends. Looked up from germline, CDR1 is SEHNR and CDR2 is FQNEAQ (reference sequence). This CDR3 is CASSFADSHTEAFF. The CDR3 DNA is TGTGCCAGCAGCTTCGCTGACAGTCATACTGAAGCTTTCTTT.

J is TRBJ2-5 and V is TRBV21-1; TRBD2, the table's D call, lacks a check against the DNA. TRBV21-1 is annotated as a pseudogene. This CDR3 region has 11 residues. The CDR3 coding sequence is TGTGCCAGCAGCACCCCGGAGACCCAGTACTTC. Translated, it gives CASSTPETQYF.

The V gene is TRBV5-1, the J gene TRBJ2-1; 9 bases match TRBD1. This CDR3 contains 13 residues. J lost 9 bases, V lost 3 bases, and 4 bases had no gene match. Germline assignment: CDR1 SGHRS and CDR2 YFSETQ. CDR3 residues: CASSSTGGTEQFF. The CDR3 DNA follows: TGCGCCAGCAGCTCGACAGGGGGAACTGAGCAGTTCTTC.

The J gene is TRBJ2-1, the V gene TRBV7-2; 13 bases fit TRBD2. The CDR3 totals 14 residues. J was trimmed by 10 bases and V by 4 bases; bases with no gene match: 4. Germline values: CDR1 SGHTA, CDR2 FQGNSA. The CDR3 DNA is TGTGCCAGCAGCTCAGCGGGACTAGCGGGAGAGCAGTTCTTC. It specifies CASSSAGLAGEQFF.

This chain joins TRBV11-1 and TRBJ2-3; TRBD1 agrees at 10 bases. Germline V lookup: CDR1 SGHAT, CDR2 FQDESV (reference sequence). The CDR3 is 16 residues long. The V and J ends lost 5 bases and 3 bases, in that order; junction bases with no gene match: 8. The CDR3 DNA follows: TGTGCCAGCAGCCGCCGGGACAGGGGATCGACAGATACGCAGTATTTT. Protein sequence: CASSRRDRGSTDTQYF.